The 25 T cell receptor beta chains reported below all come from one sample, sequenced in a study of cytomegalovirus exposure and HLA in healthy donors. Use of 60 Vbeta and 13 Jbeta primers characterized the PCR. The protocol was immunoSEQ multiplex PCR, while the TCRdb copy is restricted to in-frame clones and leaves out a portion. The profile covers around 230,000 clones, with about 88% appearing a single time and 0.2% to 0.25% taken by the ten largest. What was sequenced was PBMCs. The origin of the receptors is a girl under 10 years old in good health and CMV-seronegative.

CDR3 amino acids: CASSLAGGYGYTF. CDR3 DNA: TGTGCCAGCAGCTTGGCAGGGGGCTATGGCTACACCTTC. The chain is built from TRBV7-8 and TRBJ1-2; the match to TRBD1 covers 7 bases. The CDR3 contains 13 residues. Germline CDR1 reads SGHVS; CDR2 reads FQNEAQ. Losses at the gene ends were 3 bases for V and 4 bases for J; bases not matched to a gene: 2.

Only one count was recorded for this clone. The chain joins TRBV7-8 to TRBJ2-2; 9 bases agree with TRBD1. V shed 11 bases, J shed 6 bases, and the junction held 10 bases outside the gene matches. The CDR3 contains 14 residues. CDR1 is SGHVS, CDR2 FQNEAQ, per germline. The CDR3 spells CAGTPGQGAGELFF. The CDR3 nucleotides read TGTGCCGGCACACCGGGACAGGGCGCCGGGGAGCTGTTTTTT.

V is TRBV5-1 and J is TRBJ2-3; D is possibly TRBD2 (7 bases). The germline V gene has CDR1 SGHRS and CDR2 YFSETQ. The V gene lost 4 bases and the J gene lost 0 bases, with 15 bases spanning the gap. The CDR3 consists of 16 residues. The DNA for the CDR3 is TGCGCCAGCAGCCCCGTAGGGGGGGCTAGCACAGATACGCAGTATTTT. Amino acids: CASSPVGGASTDTQYF. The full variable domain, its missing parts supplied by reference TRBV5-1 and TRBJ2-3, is KAGVTQTPRYLIKTRGQQVTLSCSPISGHRSVSWYQQTPGQGLQFLFEYFSETQRNKGNFPGRFSGRQFSNSRSEMNVSTLELGDSALYLCASSPVGGASTDTQYFGPGTRLTVL.

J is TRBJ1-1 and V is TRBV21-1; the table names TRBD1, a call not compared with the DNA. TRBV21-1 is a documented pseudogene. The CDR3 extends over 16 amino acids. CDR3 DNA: TGTGCCAGCAGCTCTCCCGGGACAGGGAGGAGCACTGAAGCTTTCTTT. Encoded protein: CASSSPGTGRSTEAFF.

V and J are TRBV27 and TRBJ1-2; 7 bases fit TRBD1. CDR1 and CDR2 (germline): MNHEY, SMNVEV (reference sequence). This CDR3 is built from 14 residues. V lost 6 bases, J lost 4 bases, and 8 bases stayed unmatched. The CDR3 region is CASRATGRIYGYTF. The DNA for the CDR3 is TGTGCCAGCAGGGCGACAGGGAGGATCTATGGCTACACCTTC.

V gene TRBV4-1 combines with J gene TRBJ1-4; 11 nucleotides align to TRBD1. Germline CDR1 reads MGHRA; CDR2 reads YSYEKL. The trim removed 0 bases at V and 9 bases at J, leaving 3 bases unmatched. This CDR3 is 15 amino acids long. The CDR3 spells CASSQEGQGDKKLFF. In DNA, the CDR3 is TGCGCCAGCAGCCAAGAGGGACAGGGGGATAAAAAACTGTTTTTT.

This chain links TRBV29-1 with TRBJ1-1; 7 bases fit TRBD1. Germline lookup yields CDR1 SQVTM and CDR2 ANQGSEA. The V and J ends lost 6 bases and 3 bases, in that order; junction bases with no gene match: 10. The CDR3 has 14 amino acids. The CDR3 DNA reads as TGCAGCGTCGATACAGGGGCGAGGCACACTGAAGCTTTCTTT. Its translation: CSVDTGARHTEAFF.

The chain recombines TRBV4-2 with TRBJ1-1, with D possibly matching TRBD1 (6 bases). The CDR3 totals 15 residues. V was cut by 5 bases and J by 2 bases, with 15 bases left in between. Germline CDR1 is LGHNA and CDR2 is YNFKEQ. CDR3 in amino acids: CASSSTTGSNTEAFF. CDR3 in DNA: TGTGCCAGCAGCTCCACGACAGGCTCCAACACTGAAGCTTTCTTT.

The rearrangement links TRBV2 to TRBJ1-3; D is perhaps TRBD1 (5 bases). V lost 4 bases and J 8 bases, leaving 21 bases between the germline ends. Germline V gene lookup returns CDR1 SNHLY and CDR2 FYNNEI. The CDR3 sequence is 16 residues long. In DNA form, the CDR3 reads TGTGCCAGCAGTGCGTCCCCGGACATCTTAGGGGACACCATATATTTT. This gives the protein CASSASPDILGDTIYF.

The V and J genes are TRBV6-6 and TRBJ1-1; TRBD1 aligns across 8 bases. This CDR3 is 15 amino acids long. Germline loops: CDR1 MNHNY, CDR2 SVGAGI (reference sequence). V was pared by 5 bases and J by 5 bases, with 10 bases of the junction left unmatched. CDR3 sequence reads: CASSRQTGVITEAFF. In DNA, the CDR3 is TGTGCCAGCAGTCGACAGACAGGGGTTATTACTGAAGCTTTCTTT.

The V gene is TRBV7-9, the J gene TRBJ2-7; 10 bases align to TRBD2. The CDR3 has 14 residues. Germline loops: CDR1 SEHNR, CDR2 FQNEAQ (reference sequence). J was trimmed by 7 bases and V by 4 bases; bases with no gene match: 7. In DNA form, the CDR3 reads TGTGCCAGCAGCTCTCCAGCGGGAGGGCGAGAGCAGTACTTC. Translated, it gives CASSSPAGGREQYF. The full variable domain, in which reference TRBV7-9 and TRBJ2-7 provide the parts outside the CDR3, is DTGVSQNPRHKITKRGQNVTFRCDPISEHNRLYWYRQTLGQGPEFLTYFQNEAQLEKSRLLSDRFSAERPKGSFSTLEIQRTEQGDSAMYLCASSSPAGGREQYFGPGTRLTVT.

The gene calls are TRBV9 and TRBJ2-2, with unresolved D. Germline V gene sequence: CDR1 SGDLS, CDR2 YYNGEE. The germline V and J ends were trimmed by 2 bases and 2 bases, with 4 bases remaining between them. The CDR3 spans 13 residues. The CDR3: CASSVYNTGELFF. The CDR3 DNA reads TGTGCCAGCAGCGTTTATAACACCGGGGAGCTGTTTTTT.

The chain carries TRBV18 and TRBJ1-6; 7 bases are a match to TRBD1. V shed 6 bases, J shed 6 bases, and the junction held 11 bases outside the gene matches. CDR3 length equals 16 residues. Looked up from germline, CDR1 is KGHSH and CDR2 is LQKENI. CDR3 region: CASSPTTGVPNSPLHF. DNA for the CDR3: TGTGCCAGCTCGCCCACTACAGGGGTCCCTAATTCACCCCTCCACTTT.

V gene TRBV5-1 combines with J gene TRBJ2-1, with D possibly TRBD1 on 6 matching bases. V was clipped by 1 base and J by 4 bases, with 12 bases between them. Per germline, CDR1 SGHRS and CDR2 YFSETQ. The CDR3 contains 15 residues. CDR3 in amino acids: CASSLLGGDYNEQFF. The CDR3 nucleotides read TGCGCCAGCAGCTTGCTAGGGGGAGATTACAATGAGCAGTTCTTC.

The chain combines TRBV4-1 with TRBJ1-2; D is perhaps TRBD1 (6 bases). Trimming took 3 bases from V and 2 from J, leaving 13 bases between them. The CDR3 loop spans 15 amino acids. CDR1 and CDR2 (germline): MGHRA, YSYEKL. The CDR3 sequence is CASSHLSGTNYGYTF. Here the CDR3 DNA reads TGCGCCAGCAGCCATTTATCCGGGACAAACTATGGCTACACCTTC.

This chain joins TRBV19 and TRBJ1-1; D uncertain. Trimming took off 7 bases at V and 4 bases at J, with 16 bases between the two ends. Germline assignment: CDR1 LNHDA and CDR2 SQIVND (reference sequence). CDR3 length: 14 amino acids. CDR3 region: CASNMLWAGTEAFF. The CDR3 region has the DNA TGTGCCAGTAACATGTTGTGGGCCGGCACTGAAGCTTTCTTT.

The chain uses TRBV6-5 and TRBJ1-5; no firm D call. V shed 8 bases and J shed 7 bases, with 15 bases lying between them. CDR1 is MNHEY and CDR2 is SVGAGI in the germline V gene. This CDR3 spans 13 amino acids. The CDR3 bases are TGTGCCAGCGGCGTCGGAGGTGGACAGCCCCAGCATTTT. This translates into CASGVGGGQPQHF.

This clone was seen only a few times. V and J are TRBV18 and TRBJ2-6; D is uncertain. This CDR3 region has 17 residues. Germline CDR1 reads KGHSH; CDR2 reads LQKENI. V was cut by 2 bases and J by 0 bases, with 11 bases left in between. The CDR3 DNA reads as TGTGCCAGCTCACCAGCCTACAGATCCTCTGGGGCCAACGTCCTGACTTTC. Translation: CASSPAYRSSGANVLTF.

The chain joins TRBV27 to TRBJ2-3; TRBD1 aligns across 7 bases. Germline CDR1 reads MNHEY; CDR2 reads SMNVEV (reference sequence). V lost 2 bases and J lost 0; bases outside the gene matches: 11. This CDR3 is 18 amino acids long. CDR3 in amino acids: CASSLRVGGRASTDTQYF. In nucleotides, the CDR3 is TGTGCCAGCAGTTTACGGGTAGGGGGCAGGGCTAGCACAGATACGCAGTATTTT.

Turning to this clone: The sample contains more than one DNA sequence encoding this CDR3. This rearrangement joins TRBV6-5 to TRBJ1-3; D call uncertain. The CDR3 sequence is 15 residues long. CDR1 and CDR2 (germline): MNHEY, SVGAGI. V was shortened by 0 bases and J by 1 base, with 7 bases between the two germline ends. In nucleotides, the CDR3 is TGTGCCAGCAGTTACTCGAGGGATTCTGGAAACACCATATATTTT. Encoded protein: CASSYSRDSGNTIYF.

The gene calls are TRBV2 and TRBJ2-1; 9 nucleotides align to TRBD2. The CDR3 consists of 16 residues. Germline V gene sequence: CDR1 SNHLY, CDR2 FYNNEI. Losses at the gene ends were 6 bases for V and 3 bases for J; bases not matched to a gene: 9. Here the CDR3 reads CASRYSLAGSYNEQFF. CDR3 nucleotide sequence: TGTGCCAGCAGGTACAGTCTAGCGGGAAGCTACAATGAGCAGTTCTTC.

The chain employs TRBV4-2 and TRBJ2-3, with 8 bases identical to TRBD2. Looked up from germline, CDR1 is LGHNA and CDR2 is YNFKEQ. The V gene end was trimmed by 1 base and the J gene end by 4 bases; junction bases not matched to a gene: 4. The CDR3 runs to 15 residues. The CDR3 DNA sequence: TGTGCCAGCAGCCAAGTTTCCGGGGGGGCAGATACGCAGTATTTT. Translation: CASSQVSGGADTQYF.

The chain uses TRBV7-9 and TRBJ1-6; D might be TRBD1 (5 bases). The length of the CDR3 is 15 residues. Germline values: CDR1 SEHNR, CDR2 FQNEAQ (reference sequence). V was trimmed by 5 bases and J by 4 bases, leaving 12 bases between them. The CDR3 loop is CASSGSREYNSPLHF. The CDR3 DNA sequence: TGTGCCAGCAGCGGCAGCAGGGAATATAATTCACCCCTCCACTTT. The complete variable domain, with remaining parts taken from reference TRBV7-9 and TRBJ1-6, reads DTGVSQNPRHKITKRGQNVTFRCDPISEHNRLYWYRQTLGQGPEFLTYFQNEAQLEKSRLLSDRFSAERPKGSFSTLEIQRTEQGDSAMYLCASSGSREYNSPLHFGNGTRLTVT.

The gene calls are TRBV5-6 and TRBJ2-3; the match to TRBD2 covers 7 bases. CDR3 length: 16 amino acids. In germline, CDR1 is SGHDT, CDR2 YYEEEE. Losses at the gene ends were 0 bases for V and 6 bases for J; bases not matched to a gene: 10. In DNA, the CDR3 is TGTGCCAGCAGCTTGGCCGGAGTAGCGGGCCCCGATACGCAGTATTTT. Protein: CASSLAGVAGPDTQYF.

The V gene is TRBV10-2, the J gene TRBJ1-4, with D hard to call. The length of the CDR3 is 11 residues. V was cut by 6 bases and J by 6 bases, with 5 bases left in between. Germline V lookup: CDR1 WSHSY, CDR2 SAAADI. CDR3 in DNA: TGCGCCAGCAGATTCGATGAAAAACTGTTTTTT. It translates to CASRFDEKLFF.